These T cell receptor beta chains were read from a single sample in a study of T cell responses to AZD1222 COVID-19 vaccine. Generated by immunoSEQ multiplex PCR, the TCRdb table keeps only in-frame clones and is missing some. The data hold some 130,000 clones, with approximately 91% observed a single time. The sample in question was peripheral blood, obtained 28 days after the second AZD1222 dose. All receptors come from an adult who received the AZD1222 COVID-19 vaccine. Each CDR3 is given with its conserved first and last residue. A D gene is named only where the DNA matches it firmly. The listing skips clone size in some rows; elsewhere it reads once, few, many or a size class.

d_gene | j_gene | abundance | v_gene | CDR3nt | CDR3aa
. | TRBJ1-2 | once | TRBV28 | TGTGCCAGCACCATAGACCGGGTCTCCTATGGCTACACCTTC | CASTIDRVSYGYTF
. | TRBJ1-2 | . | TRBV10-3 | TGTGCCATCAGTGAGTCATATAACTATGGCTACACCTTC | CAISESYNYGYTF
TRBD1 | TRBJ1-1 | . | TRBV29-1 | TGCAGCGGGGGACAGGGGAGGAACACTGAAGCTTTCTTT | CSGGQGRNTEAFF
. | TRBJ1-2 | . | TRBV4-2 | TGTGCCAGCAGCCAAGATATAGGCGGGACCTCAACTCGCTATGGCTACACCTTC | CASSQDIGGTSTRYGYTF
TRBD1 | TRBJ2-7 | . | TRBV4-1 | TGCGCCAGCAGCCACGACAGGCTGGACAGGGTCTACGAGCAGTACTTC | CASSHDRLDRVYEQYF
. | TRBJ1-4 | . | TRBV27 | TGTGCCAGCAGTTCGTTCGAAAAGGCTAATGAAAAACTGTTTTTT | CASSSFEKANEKLFF
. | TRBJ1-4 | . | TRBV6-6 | TGTGCCAGCAGTTACCCCCAGGGGACCCTCGAAAAACTGTTTTTT | CASSYPQGTLEKLFF
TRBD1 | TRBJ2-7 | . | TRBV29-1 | TGCAGCGGACGACAGGGATTCTCCTACGAGCAGTACTTC | CSGRQGFSYEQYF
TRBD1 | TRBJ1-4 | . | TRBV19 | TGTGCCAGTAGTATGTCGGACAGGGTTGTTGAAAAACTGTTTTTT | CASSMSDRVVEKLFF
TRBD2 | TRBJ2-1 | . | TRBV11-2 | TGTGCCAGCAGCTTATTAGGACTAGCGGGAGTGGGTGAGCAGTTCTTC | CASSLLGLAGVGEQFF
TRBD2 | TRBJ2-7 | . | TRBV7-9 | TGTGCCAGCAGCTCTGCGACTAGCGGGAGGGCCAGAGAGCAGTACTTC | CASSSATSGRAREQYF
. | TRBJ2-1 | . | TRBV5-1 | TGCGCCAGCAGCTTGGAGCACGGTTACAATGAGCAGTTCTTC | CASSLEHGYNEQFF
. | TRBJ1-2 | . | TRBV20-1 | TGCAGTGCTAGTAACAACTATGGCTACACCTTC | CSASNNYGYTF
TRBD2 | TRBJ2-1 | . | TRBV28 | TGTGCCAGCAATAACGAACGGACTAGCGGGAGGGTAGGGGGCTCCTACAATGAGCAGTTCTTC | CASNNERTSGRVGGSYNEQFF
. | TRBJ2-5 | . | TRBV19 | TGTGCCAGTAGTCCTCGACTGGGGGAGACCCAGTACTTC | CASSPRLGETQYF
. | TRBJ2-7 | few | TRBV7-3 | TGTGCCAGCAGCTTATCAGGTACAGGATACTACGAGCAGTACTTC | CASSLSGTGYYEQYF
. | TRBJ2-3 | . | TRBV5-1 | TGCGCCAGCAGCTTCCCTAGCACAGATACGCAGTATTTT | CASSFPSTDTQYF
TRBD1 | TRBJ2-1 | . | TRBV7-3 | TGTGCCAGCAGCCGACAGGGGGTTTCAAATGAGCAGTTCTTC | CASSRQGVSNEQFF
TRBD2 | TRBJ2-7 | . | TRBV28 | TGTGCCACCCGGACTAGCGGGAACCACGAGCAGTACTTC | CATRTSGNHEQYF
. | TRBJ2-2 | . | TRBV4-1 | TGCGCCAGCAGCCAATACGTCTCGCGGGGTCGGGGCACCGGGGAGCTGTTTTTT | CASSQYVSRGRGTGELFF
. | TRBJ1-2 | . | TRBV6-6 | TGTGCCAGCACCATCACGGACGGAGTCTATGGCTACACCTTC | CASTITDGVYGYTF
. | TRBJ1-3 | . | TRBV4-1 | TGCGCCAGCAGCCAAGATAACACAGCTGGAAACACCATATATTTT | CASSQDNTAGNTIYF
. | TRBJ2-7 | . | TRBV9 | TGTGCCAGCAGCGTTCAACAGGGCACCTACGAGCAGTACTTC | CASSVQQGTYEQYF
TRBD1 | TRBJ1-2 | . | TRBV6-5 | TGTGCCACCAACCTAGGGGGCTCCTATGGCTACACCTTC | CATNLGGSYGYTF
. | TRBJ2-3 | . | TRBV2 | TGTGCCAGCAGTGGCCTCACAGGGACAGATACGCAGTATTTT | CASSGLTGTDTQYF
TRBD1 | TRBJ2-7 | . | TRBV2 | TGTGCCAGCAGGCCCGAACAGGGGACCCCCTTCTACGAGCAGTACTTC | CASRPEQGTPFYEQYF
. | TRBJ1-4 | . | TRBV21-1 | TGTGCCAGCAGCAAAGCGGAATTGGAAGGGAGTGAAAAACTGTTTTTT | CASSKAELEGSEKLFF
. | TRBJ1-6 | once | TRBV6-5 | TGTGCCAGCAGTTACGCGCGGGCCGATAATTCACCCCTCCACTTT | CASSYARADNSPLHF
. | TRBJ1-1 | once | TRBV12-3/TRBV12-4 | TGTGCCAGCAGTTTAGGCACTGAAGCTTTCTTT | CASSLGTEAFF
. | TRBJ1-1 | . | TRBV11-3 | TGTGCCAGCAGCTTGGGGCGCGGTCGTGAAGCTTTCTTT | CASSLGRGREAFF
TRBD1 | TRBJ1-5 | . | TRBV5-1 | TGCGCCAGCAGCGAAAGCGGACAGGGAGGGCATCAGCCCCAGCATTTT | CASSESGQGGHQPQHF
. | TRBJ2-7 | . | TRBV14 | TGTGCCAGCAGCCAAGATTATCCCTACGAGCAGTACTTC | CASSQDYPYEQYF
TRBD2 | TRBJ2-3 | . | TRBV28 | TGTGCCAGCAGTTTACGCAGGACTAGCGGGTCTCCTTTTGGAGATACGCAGTATTTT | CASSLRRTSGSPFGDTQYF
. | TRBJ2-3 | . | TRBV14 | TGTGCCAGCAGCCAATATCAGGGGCGGGAAGCTACGCAGTATTTT | CASSQYQGREATQYF
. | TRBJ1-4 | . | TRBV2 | TGTGCCAGCAGTTCCGGTGGGACAATTCGGGAAAAACTGTTTTTT | CASSSGGTIREKLFF
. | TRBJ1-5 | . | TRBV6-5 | TGTGCCAGCACCCCCACGGTCGATCAGCCCCAGCATTTT | CASTPTVDQPQHF
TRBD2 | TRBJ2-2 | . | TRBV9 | TGTGCCAGCAGCGTAGAACTTAGCGGGAGGGCGAACACCGGGGAGCTGTTTTTT | CASSVELSGRANTGELFF
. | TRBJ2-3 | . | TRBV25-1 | TGTGCCAGCAGTGCCAGCGGCCCTACCGGGGATACGCAGTATTTT | CASSASGPTGDTQYF
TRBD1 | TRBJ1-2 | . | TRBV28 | TGTGCCAGCAGCTTCTATGACAGGGCTGGCTACACCTTC | CASSFYDRAGYTF
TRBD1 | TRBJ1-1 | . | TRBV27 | TGTGCCAGCACGACAGGGGGCTCGACTGAAGCTTTCTTT | CASTTGGSTEAFF
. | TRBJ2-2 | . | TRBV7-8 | TGTGCCAGCAGCGGGGTGGTCAGGAGGGCCCCCGGGGAGCTGTTTTTT | CASSGVVRRAPGELFF
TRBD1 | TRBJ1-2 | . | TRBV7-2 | TGTGCCAGCAGCTCCTGGAAGGGGGCTGACTATGGCTACACCTTC | CASSSWKGADYGYTF
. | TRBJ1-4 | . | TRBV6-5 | TGTGCCAGCAGTTCGGGATCGAATGAAAAACTGTTTTTT | CASSSGSNEKLFF
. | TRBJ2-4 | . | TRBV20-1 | TGCAGTGCGATCAGTAGGGTCCAGTACTTC | CSAISRVQYF
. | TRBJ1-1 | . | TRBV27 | TGTGCCAGCAGTTCCAGGTCCCAGAGGTGGGCTTTCTTT | CASSSRSQRWAFF
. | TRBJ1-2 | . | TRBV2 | TGTGCCAGCAGTCCAGTAGCTAACTATGGCTACACCTTC | CASSPVANYGYTF